This T cell receptor (beta chain) was identified in a study of vaccination and CD4 T cells after COVID-19. Study-wide results and caveats: The median proportion of reactive clones detected only post-vaccination in convalescent patients was approximately 87%. The median count of SARS-CoV-2-reactive clonotypes rose from approximately 21 to 40, not significantly.

Germline V gives CDR1 DFQATT, CDR2 SNEGSKA (reference sequence). V was pared by 3 bases and J by 10 bases, with 13 bases of the junction left unmatched. CDR3 length: 15 residues. An Oncomine TCR Beta short-read assay was used to sequence the DNA from cultured CD4+ T cells. TCRdb fed the PCR reads into MiXCR, producing one record per CDR3 protein. The sample lists some 3,500 distinct CDR3 sequences, around 24% seen once, with about 25% in the top ten. Sample treatment: 10-day PBMC culture with coronavirus spike peptide pools or control peptides (ViraFEST assay). Pre-COVID-19 pandemic sampling (2011-2018) yielded the unexposed donor's CD4+ T cells. ViraFEST enlarged antigen-specific T cell populations with peptide pools and afterwards sequenced TCRs. This clonotype was seen a few times. The antigen remains unidentified.

This clonotype originated in a human donor in good health. The sample comprised CD4+ T cells from blood, cultured in vitro. The J gene is TRBJ2-1, the V gene TRBV20-1, with 9 bases that match TRBD2. Here the CDR3 reads CSARVLASGIGEQFF. DNA of the CDR3: TGCAGTGCTAGGGTTTTGGCTAGCGGGATAGGGGAGCAGTTCTTC.